The entry that follows covers one T cell receptor beta chain sequence. Some clones are missing from TCRdb's copy, which holds only in-frame ones; the method was immunoSEQ multiplex PCR. Among 300,000 to 400,000 clones listed, 85% to 90% were seen once. The sample originates from a study of blood T cell repertoires in COVID-19. Germline V lookup: CDR1 KGHSH, CDR2 LQKENI. After removal of 3 bases from V and 7 bases from J, the junction contained 10 bases not matched to a gene. CDR3 size: 16 residues. The sequenced sample consisted of peripheral blood. This TCR was sampled from a woman in her 30s with COVID-19, enrolled during active disease. This chain joins TRBV18 and TRBJ2-2; TRBD1 aligns across 8 bases. The CDR3 region has the DNA TGTGCCAGCTCACCCCAGGGGGCGACTCGTAGCGGGGAGCTGTTTTTT. Its translation: CASSPQGATRSGELFF.